This T cell receptor (beta chain) was sequenced in a study of blood T cell repertoires in COVID-19 (dated by TCRdb to between 2020 and 2021). About the study as a whole: The collaborator samples originated in the United States, Italy and Spain and spanned the acute and convalescent phases of COVID-19. The material from the prospective study consisted of cDNA or gDNA derived from T cells, B-cell-depleted T cells, or PBMCs. The dataset comprised deeply sampled blood TCRbeta repertoires from subjects exposed to, actively infected with, or recovered from COVID-19. The repertoires were released in a freely available public database intended as a resource for research on the immune response to SARS-CoV-2. Samples were obtained from the ongoing ImmuneRACE study (first 160 participants) and from approximately 1,200 subjects provided by 6 global collaborators. Nearly every sample came with metadata listing a de-identified subject ID, COVID-19 status, age in years and sex. Where available, HLA class I and class II types were obtained from metadata supplied by the sample provider rather than from assay-based typing. What the authors observed across the whole study: The quantity of clinical and demographic metadata differed by source and by participant and was supplied without curation.

The immunoSEQ Assay, a bias-controlled multiplex PCR, was used to amplify TCRbeta CDR3 regions from genomic DNA. Turning to the authors' computational methods: The number of nucleated cells in each sample was estimated by amplification of reference gene primers within the assay. To quantify the absolute abundance of each unique TCRbeta CDR3 rearrangement, sequence reads were collapsed and filtered. For each sample, productive Simpson clonality was calculated by taking the square root of Simpson's diversity index across productive rearrangements. The table was pulled from immuneACCESS by TCRdb, which kept in-frame rearrangements only. Such tables lose some clones; where checked, under half of the loss comes from unresolved V genes, and the rest has no known cause. V and J calls and clone size are those listed in that table; D and trimming were worked out from the DNA. A total of tens of thousands of clones appear in this sample, approximately 90% of them only once. The ten largest account for more than 20% of the sample.

Each collaborating institution followed its own protocols to collect whole blood in K2EDTA tubes. For TCRbeta analysis, collaborators shipped samples as frozen whole blood, isolated PBMCs, or DNA extracted from either of those sample types. The germline V gene gives CDR1 as SNHLY and CDR2 as FYNNEI. Trimming removed 11 bases from V and 4 bases from J; the gene matches leave 13 bases unexplained. The cysteine opens and the phenylalanine closes a CDR3 of 14 amino acids. The kept DNA is CDR3 alone, 42 bases in frame from the first base. As for this clone: The antigen it binds to is not known. No much larger clone is present one base from it, and per-base qualities are unavailable.

The source material was peripheral blood. This TCR was recovered from a woman older than 75 with active or convalescent COVID-19. The chain couples TRBV2 to TRBJ1-2; the junction holds 7 bases that match TRBD1. The CDR3 in this case is CASLLFAGGYGYTF. The bases are TGTGCCTCCCTTTTATTCGCAGGGGGCTATGGCTACACCTTC. Extended through the reference TRBV2 and TRBJ1-2 proteins, this CDR3 yields the full variable domain: EPEVTQTPSHQVTQMGQEVILRCVPISNHLYFYWYRQILGQKVEFLVSFYNNEISEKSEIFDDQFSVERPDGSNFTLKIRSTKLEDSAMYFCASLLFAGGYGYTFGSGTRLTVV.